What follows describes a single TCR beta chain. Data came from immunoSEQ multiplex PCR; TCRdb stores just in-frame clones and leaves some out. The sample holds 100,000 or so clones, approximately 82% seen once. The data originate from a study of blood T cell repertoires in COVID-19. Across the study: Italy, Spain and the United States were the sources of the convalescent and acute COVID-19 samples.

The CDR3 totals 14 residues. V lost 6 bases to trimming and J lost 0 bases, with 10 bases between them. The germline gives CDR1 MDHEN, CDR2 SYDVKM. Sequences were obtained from peripheral blood. The receptor was isolated from a woman older than 75 with acute or convalescent COVID-19. J is TRBJ2-3 and V is TRBV28; D perhaps matches TRBD2 (6 bases). Here the CDR3 DNA reads TGTGCCAGCAGGACGGGACTCAGCACAGATACGCAGTATTTT. Translating gives CASRTGLSTDTQYF.